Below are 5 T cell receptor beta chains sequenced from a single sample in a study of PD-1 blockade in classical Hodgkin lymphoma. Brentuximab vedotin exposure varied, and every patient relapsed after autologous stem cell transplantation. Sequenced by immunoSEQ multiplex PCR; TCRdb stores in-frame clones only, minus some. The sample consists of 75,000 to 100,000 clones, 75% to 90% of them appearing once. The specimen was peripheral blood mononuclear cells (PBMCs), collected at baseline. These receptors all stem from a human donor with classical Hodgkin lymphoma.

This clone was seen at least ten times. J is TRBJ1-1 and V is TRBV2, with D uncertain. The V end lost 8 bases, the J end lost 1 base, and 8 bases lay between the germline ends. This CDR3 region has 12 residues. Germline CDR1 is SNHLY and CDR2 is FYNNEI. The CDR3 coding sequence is TGTGCCAGCCGATTTGCGAACACTGAAGCTTTCTTT. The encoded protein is CASRFANTEAFF.

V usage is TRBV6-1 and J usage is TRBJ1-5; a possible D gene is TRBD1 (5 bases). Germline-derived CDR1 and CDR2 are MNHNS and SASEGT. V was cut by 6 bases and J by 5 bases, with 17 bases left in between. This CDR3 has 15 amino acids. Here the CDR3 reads CASRRFVGEHQPQHF. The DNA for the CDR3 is TGTGCCAGCAGACGCTTCGTGGGGGAGCATCAGCCCCAGCATTTT.

CDR3 sequence reads: CASSYHSRDGNEKLFF. The CDR3 coding sequence is TGTGCCAGCAGTTACCACTCCCGGGACGGGAATGAAAAACTGTTTTTT. This chain connects TRBV6-6 to TRBJ1-4; possible D gene TRBD1, 5 bases. CDR3 length: 16 residues. The germline gives CDR1 MNHNY, CDR2 SVGAGI (reference sequence). Trimming took off 2 bases at V and 5 bases at J, with 15 bases between the two ends.

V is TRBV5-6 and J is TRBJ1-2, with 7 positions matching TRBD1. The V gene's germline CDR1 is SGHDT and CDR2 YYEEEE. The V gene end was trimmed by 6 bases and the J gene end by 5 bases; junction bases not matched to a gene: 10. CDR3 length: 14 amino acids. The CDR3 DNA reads TGTGCCAGCACCGCCGACAGGGCGCGTTATGGCTACACCTTC. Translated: CASTADRARYGYTF.

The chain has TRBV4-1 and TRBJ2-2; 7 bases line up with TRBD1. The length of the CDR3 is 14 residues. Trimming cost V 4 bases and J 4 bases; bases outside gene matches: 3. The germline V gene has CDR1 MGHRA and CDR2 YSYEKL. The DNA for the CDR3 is TGCGCCAGCAGCCTTAGGGACAGCACCGGGGAGCTGTTTTTT. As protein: CASSLRDSTGELFF.